One TCR beta chain is described in this entry. V shed 6 bases, J shed 6 bases, and the junction held 8 bases outside the gene matches. CDR3 length: 13 residues. The source of the sample is a study of blood T cell repertoires in COVID-19. Whole-study context: Samples taken during acute and convalescent COVID-19 were collected in the United States, Italy and Spain. PBMCs, B-cell-depleted T cells, or T cells were the source of the cDNA or gDNA that made up the material.

Categorization into cohorts depended on clinical history that participants reported. Authors' processing steps: Nucleated cell counts were estimated from reference gene primer amplification. Clones were sequenced by immunoSEQ multiplex PCR, and TCRdb holds only the in-frame ones, with some missing. V, J and clone size reflect that table, while D and trimming were determined from the DNA. Of 310,000 or so clones detected, nearly 90% appear once; the ten largest clones hold less than 2%. The source is a woman aged 18-35 years with acute COVID-19. The rearrangement joins TRBV12-3 or TRBV12-4 to TRBJ2-7; the match to TRBD1 covers 7 bases. The sequencing sample was made of PBMCs or T cells enriched from blood (not recorded which). The CDR3 is CASRGPTGSEQYF. CDR3 in DNA: TGTGCCAGCAGAGGTCCGACAGGGTCCGAGCAGTACTTC.